This T cell receptor (beta chain) emerged from a study of cytomegalovirus exposure and HLA in healthy donors. The CDR3 is made up of 11 amino acids. The germline gives CDR1 DFQATT, CDR2 SNEGSKA (reference sequence). V gave up 6 bases and J gave up 0 bases, with 3 bases separating them. The PCR employed 60 Vbeta primers together with 13 Jbeta primers. TCRdb keeps only in-frame clones here, not all; method: immunoSEQ multiplex PCR. The sample contains 100,000 to 150,000 clones, over 70% of which appear only once. The sequenced material came from PBMCs. This clonotype was obtained from a woman aged 40 to 50 in good health and CMV-seronegative. This sequence joins TRBV20-1 and TRBJ2-1; D gene ambiguous. This CDR3 is CSAVSYNEQFF. As DNA, the CDR3 is TGCAGTGCCGTCTCCTACAATGAGCAGTTCTTC.